This passage covers 3 T cell receptor beta chains from one sample sequenced in a study of human T cells and chemical hapten exposure. Regarding time point: healthy volunteer bleed at 2 weeks. Unfractionated whole blood yielded the extracted total RNA. One entry per CDR3 protein, called by TCRdb with MiXCR from the RACE reads. This sample has around 130,000 distinct CDR3 sequences; about 8.2% occur once, and the top ten carry approximately 1.6%. The sample was whole blood. The receptors come from a male donor in good health. Some clones in this sample may be carry-over from other donors' samples.

This clonotype has ten or more counts. The CDR3 spells CSARGGGSIHNEQFF. In DNA form, the CDR3 reads TGCAGTGCTAGAGGGGGGGGATCGATCCACAATGAGCAGTTCTTC. The chain joins TRBV20-1 to TRBJ2-1, with 7 bases fitting TRBD2. CDR1 and CDR2 from the germline V gene are DFQATT and SNEGSKA (reference sequence). V lost 1 base to trimming and J lost 5 bases; unmatched junction nucleotides: 8. The CDR3 totals 15 residues.

The sample holds many counts of this clonotype. This chain joins TRBV5-1 and TRBJ1-5; TRBD1 matches at 7 bases. V lost 0 bases and J lost 0; bases outside the gene matches: 6. This CDR3 has 17 amino acids. CDR1 is SGHRS and CDR2 is YFSETQ in the germline V gene. The CDR3: CASSLGPTGLSNQPQHF. DNA for the CDR3: TGCGCCAGCAGCTTGGGGCCGACAGGGCTTAGCAATCAGCCCCAGCATTTT.

V usage is TRBV7-2 and J usage is TRBJ2-2; D is unclear. Germline values: CDR1 SGHTA, CDR2 FQGNSA. This CDR3 has 15 amino acids. The V gene lost 1 base and the J gene lost 2 bases, with 8 bases spanning the gap. The CDR3 DNA reads as TGTGCCAGCAGCTTAGGCAGAAATAACACCGGGGAGCTGTTTTTT. Translating it yields CASSLGRNNTGELFF.